The 13 T cell receptor beta chains listed next were all sequenced from one sample in a study of blood T cells in healthy people across ages. Primed by a sample-barcoded 5' primer and a J-beta primer mix, a second PCR proceeded for 7 to 11 cycles. TCRdb itself ran the 5' RACE reads through MiXCR, one entry per CDR3 protein. Here the sample spans about 640,000 distinct CDR3 sequences, 45% to 65% being singletons. The sequencing input was blood. All receptors come from a man in his sixties in good health.

The V call is TRBV2, the J call TRBJ2-5; 7 bases match TRBD2. The length of the CDR3 is 15 residues. Germline loops: CDR1 SNHLY, CDR2 FYNNEI. J lost 0 bases, V lost 2 bases, and 3 bases had no gene match. In nucleotides, the CDR3 is TGTGCCAGCAGTGAAATGGGGGGGGACCAAGAGACCCAGTACTTC. This sequence encodes CASSEMGGDQETQYF.

V gene TRBV2 combines with J gene TRBJ2-6; no clear D. V lost 3 bases to trimming and J lost 5 bases, with 2 bases between them. The CDR3 consists of 12 residues. CDR1 and CDR2 (germline): SNHLY, FYNNEI. This CDR3 is CASSDRANVLTF. Here the CDR3 DNA reads TGTGCCAGCAGTGACAGGGCCAACGTCCTGACTTTC.

This clonotype was picked up a small number of times. The J gene is TRBJ1-2, the V gene TRBV10-2, with D unresolved. Germline V gene lookup returns CDR1 WSHSY and CDR2 SAAADI. V was cut by 2 bases and J by 4 bases, with 5 bases left in between. The CDR3 sequence is 12 residues long. The CDR3 bases are TGCGCCAGCAGTGAGACTATCTATGGCTACACCTTC. Encoded protein: CASSETIYGYTF.

This clonotype came up once. V usage is TRBV9 and J usage is TRBJ2-3; the match to TRBD2 covers 10 bases. Looked up from germline, CDR1 is SGDLS and CDR2 is YYNGEE. The CDR3 contains 16 residues. V was clipped by 3 bases and J by 1 base; unmatched bases: 5. CDR3 loop: CASSAFLAGGTDTQYF. The DNA of the CDR3 is TGTGCCAGCAGCGCTTTTCTAGCGGGGGGCACAGATACGCAGTATTTT.

The rearrangement uses TRBV12-3 or TRBV12-4 and TRBJ1-1; possible D gene TRBD1, 6 bases. This CDR3 has 15 residues. Trimming took off 6 bases at V and 0 bases at J, with 14 bases between the two ends. This CDR3 reads CASREQGQMNTEAFF. Here the CDR3 DNA reads TGTGCCAGCAGGGAACAGGGCCAAATGAACACTGAAGCTTTCTTT.

The V gene is TRBV5-5, the J gene TRBJ2-3; D not resolved. Trimming cost V 0 bases and J 2 bases, with 7 bases left between them. CDR1 SGHKS and CDR2 YYEKEE come from the germline V gene (reference sequence). The CDR3 sequence is 14 residues long. CDR3 loop: CASSLDSPTDTQYF. CDR3 DNA sequence: TGTGCCAGCAGCTTGGACAGCCCCACAGATACGCAGTATTTT.

The rearrangement links TRBV15 to TRBJ1-1, with a possible D match to TRBD1 (5 bases). This CDR3 comprises 14 residues. V was pared by 0 bases and J by 4 bases, with 9 bases between. Per the germline V gene, CDR1 is LNHNV and CDR2 is YYDKDF (reference sequence). This CDR3 is CATSRDRGSTEAFF. The CDR3 coding sequence is TGTGCCACCAGCAGAGATCGGGGGAGCACTGAAGCTTTCTTT.

The genes are TRBV7-8 and TRBJ1-6; D not certain. Trimming removed 5 bases from V and 10 bases from J, with 12 bases in between. The CDR3 is 13 residues long. The germline V gene has CDR1 SGHVS and CDR2 FQNEAQ. Here the CDR3 reads CASSPQYDSPLHF. The CDR3 DNA reads as TGTGCCAGCAGCCCCCAATATGACTCACCCCTCCACTTT.

This clonotype was seen a few times. The chain uses TRBV4-1 and TRBJ2-5, with D maybe TRBD1 (5 bases). Germline CDR1 is MGHRA and CDR2 is YSYEKL. The V gene lost 0 bases and the J gene lost 2 bases, with 10 bases spanning the gap. This CDR3 is 15 amino acids long. CDR3 in amino acids: CASSQEYRIQETQYF. CDR3 bases: TGCGCCAGCAGCCAAGAATACAGGATACAAGAGACCCAGTACTTC.

The chain employs TRBV6-5 and TRBJ2-4; TRBD1 aligns across 9 bases. The junction had 11 bases not matched to a gene; V was cut back by 4 bases and J by 1 base. CDR1 is MNHEY and CDR2 is SVGAGI in the germline V gene. The CDR3 loop spans 18 amino acids. For the CDR3, the DNA is TGTGCCAGCAGTTCCAGCCCCAGACAGGGGGTTGCCAAAAACATTCAGTACTTC. The encoded protein is CASSSSPRQGVAKNIQYF.

The rearrangement joins TRBV2 to TRBJ1-6; 8 positions match TRBD1. Trimming took 6 bases from V and 7 from J; bases not matched to a gene: 8. The CDR3 spans 15 residues. CDR1 and CDR2 (germline): SNHLY, FYNNEI. Here the CDR3 reads CASRFDRGRNSPLHF. The CDR3 coding sequence is TGTGCCAGCAGATTTGACAGGGGACGCAATTCACCCCTCCACTTT.

Concerning this clonotype: Germline and junction disagree at one end, which may indicate a read error. The chain carries TRBV27 and TRBJ1-4; no definite D call. This CDR3 has 14 amino acids. CDR1 and CDR2 from the germline V gene are MNHEY and SMNVEV (reference sequence). CDR3 DNA sequence: TGTGCCGGCAGTCATCCCGAAGGTGGCGGCCAACTGTTTTTT. Protein: CAGSHPEGGGQLFF.

This sequence joins TRBV2 and TRBJ1-1; no definite D call. Germline V lookup: CDR1 SNHLY, CDR2 FYNNEI. The CDR3 has 11 amino acids. V was trimmed by 3 bases and J by 5 bases, leaving 4 bases between them. In nucleotides, the CDR3 is TGTGCCAGCAGTGATTGGACTGAAGCTTTCTTT. It is translated as CASSDWTEAFF.